This T cell receptor (beta chain) derives from a study of blood T cell repertoires in COVID-19. In the study overall: The origin of the acute and convalescent COVID-19 samples was the United States, Italy and Spain. T cells, B-cell-depleted T cells, or PBMCs provided the cDNA or gDNA that served as material.

This CDR3 spans 12 amino acids. Trimming shortened V by 2 bases and J by 7 bases, and 9 bases separated the two germline ends. Germline V lookup: CDR1 GTSNPN, CDR2 SVGIG (reference sequence). This clone was seen only a few times. In the authors' workflow: Reference gene primer amplification gave nucleated cell count estimates. The repertoire was sequenced with immunoSEQ multiplex PCR; TCRdb's copy has only in-frame clones and lacks some. The D gene and trimming were derived from the DNA, and the V and J assignments and clone size from that table. Of some 96,000 clones listed, approximately 82% are singletons.

The sequence was obtained from a human donor in a cohort sampled during active COVID-19. The chain combines TRBV30 with TRBJ1-5, with D maybe TRBD1 (5 bases). The specimen was peripheral blood. The CDR3 DNA reads TGTGCCTGGAGTCGGGGGGACCAGCCCCAGCATTTT. This gives the protein CAWSRGDQPQHF.